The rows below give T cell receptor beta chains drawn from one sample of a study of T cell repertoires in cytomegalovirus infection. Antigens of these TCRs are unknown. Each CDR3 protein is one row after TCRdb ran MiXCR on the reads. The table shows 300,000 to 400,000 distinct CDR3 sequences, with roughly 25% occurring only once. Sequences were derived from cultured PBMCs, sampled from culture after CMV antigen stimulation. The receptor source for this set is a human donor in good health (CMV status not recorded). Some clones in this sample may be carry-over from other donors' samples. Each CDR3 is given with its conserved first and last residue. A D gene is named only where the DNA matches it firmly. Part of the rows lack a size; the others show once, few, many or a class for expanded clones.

CDR3 DNA: TGTGCCAGCACCCTACTAGCGGTCACCGGGGAGCTGTTTTTT; CDR3 protein: CASTLLAVTGELFF; D gene: TRBD2; V gene: TRBV7-2; clone size: many; J gene: TRBJ2-2
CDR3 DNA: TGCGCCAGCAGCTTTGCGGGAGCTGGAGATACGCAGTATTTT; CDR3 protein: CASSFAGAGDTQYF; D gene: TRBD2; V gene: TRBV5-1; clone size: few; J gene: TRBJ2-3
CDR3 DNA: TGTGCCAGCAGTCGAGGCAAGGGGGTTGGGGTCGGAGATACGCAGTATTTT; CDR3 protein: CASSRGKGVGVGDTQYF; D gene: NA; V gene: TRBV27; clone size: NA; J gene: TRBJ2-3
CDR3 DNA: TGTGCCAGCAGCCAGGGGGGGAGCAGCAATGAGCAGTTCTTC; CDR3 protein: CASSQGGSSNEQFF; D gene: TRBD2; V gene: TRBV3-1; clone size: few; J gene: TRBJ2-1
CDR3 DNA: TGTGCCAGCAATGCGGGACAGGGTTTTGAGCAGTTCTTC; CDR3 protein: CASNAGQGFEQFF; D gene: TRBD1; V gene: TRBV6-1; clone size: NA; J gene: TRBJ2-1
CDR3 DNA: TGCAGTGTCCAGATTAATGAAAAACTGTTTTTT; CDR3 protein: CSVQINEKLFF; D gene: NA; V gene: TRBV20-1; clone size: NA; J gene: TRBJ1-4
CDR3 DNA: TGTGCCAGCAGCTTACGGGGTCCCTCTGGAAACACCATATATTTT; CDR3 protein: CASSLRGPSGNTIYF; D gene: NA; V gene: TRBV7-8; clone size: many; J gene: TRBJ1-3
CDR3 DNA: TGTGCCAGCAGGAAGGGACAGCAGCGGGGGAACGAGCAGTACTTC; CDR3 protein: CASRKGQQRGNEQYF; D gene: NA; V gene: TRBV6-1; clone size: many; J gene: TRBJ2-7
CDR3 DNA: TGTGCCAGCAGCGGATCGGGGCGGGCTACAGATACGCAGTATTTT; CDR3 protein: CASSGSGRATDTQYF; D gene: NA; V gene: TRBV12-3/TRBV12-4; clone size: few; J gene: TRBJ2-3
CDR3 DNA: TGTGCCAGCAGCCCCAGAAGGGACCCAGTTTATGGCTACACCTTC; CDR3 protein: CASSPRRDPVYGYTF; D gene: NA; V gene: TRBV11-2; clone size: NA; J gene: TRBJ1-2
CDR3 DNA: TGTGCCAGCAGTCCCGTATTAGCGCGCAAACCCTACGAGCAGTACTTC; CDR3 protein: CASSPVLARKPYEQYF; D gene: NA; V gene: TRBV12-3/TRBV12-4; clone size: NA; J gene: TRBJ2-7
CDR3 DNA: TGTGCCAGCAGCCAAGCGGTGAGAAAAGATACGCAGTATTTT; CDR3 protein: CASSQAVRKDTQYF; D gene: NA; V gene: TRBV3-1; clone size: NA; J gene: TRBJ2-3
CDR3 DNA: TGCGCCAGCAGCCAAGTTTTGGGAGTAGATACGCAGTATTTT; CDR3 protein: CASSQVLGVDTQYF; D gene: NA; V gene: TRBV4-1; clone size: many; J gene: TRBJ2-3
CDR3 DNA: TGTGCCAGCAGTCCCGGACGGGAATCTAACTATGGCTACACCTTC; CDR3 protein: CASSPGRESNYGYTF; D gene: NA; V gene: TRBV6-1; clone size: few; J gene: TRBJ1-2
CDR3 DNA: TGTGCCAGCAGCTTCCGGACAGCAGACACCGGGGAGCTGTTTTTT; CDR3 protein: CASSFRTADTGELFF; D gene: NA; V gene: TRBV3-1; clone size: NA; J gene: TRBJ2-2
CDR3 DNA: TGTGCCAGCAGCAAGACTAGTATCTACAATGAGCAGTTCTTC; CDR3 protein: CASSKTSIYNEQFF; D gene: NA; V gene: TRBV2; clone size: NA; J gene: TRBJ2-1
CDR3 DNA: TGTGCCAGCAGTTACTCGCGAACTTCCTGGAGTGGCGGGGAGCTGTTTTTT; CDR3 protein: CASSYSRTSWSGGELFF; D gene: NA; V gene: TRBV6-6; clone size: few; J gene: TRBJ2-2
CDR3 DNA: TGTGCCAGCAGCCTCAAGGGCGGGAGCGTCACCGGGGAGCTGTTTTTT; CDR3 protein: CASSLKGGSVTGELFF; D gene: TRBD2; V gene: TRBV7-6; clone size: many; J gene: TRBJ2-2
CDR3 DNA: TGTGCCAGTACCCACCTAGCGGGAATCTACGAGCAGTACTTC; CDR3 protein: CASTHLAGIYEQYF; D gene: TRBD2; V gene: TRBV19; clone size: NA; J gene: TRBJ2-7
CDR3 DNA: TGTGCCACCAGTGATTCCCTGGCGGGAGGGAGTAGTGAGCAGTTCTTC; CDR3 protein: CATSDSLAGGSSEQFF; D gene: TRBD2; V gene: TRBV24-1; clone size: NA; J gene: TRBJ2-1
CDR3 DNA: TGTGCCAGCAGTCCTTGGACAGGTAGAGGCAATCAGCCCCAGCATTTT; CDR3 protein: CASSPWTGRGNQPQHF; D gene: TRBD1; V gene: TRBV27; clone size: few; J gene: TRBJ1-5
CDR3 DNA: TGTGCCAGTAGTATGTCGGCGCAGGAAAATTCACCCCTCCACTTT; CDR3 protein: CASSMSAQENSPLHF; D gene: NA; V gene: TRBV19; clone size: many; J gene: TRBJ1-6
CDR3 DNA: TGTGCCAGCAGTTTAAGGCCTCCTGGGCGGGAGGGCCCCGGGGAGCTGTTTTTT; CDR3 protein: CASSLRPPGREGPGELFF; D gene: TRBD2; V gene: TRBV27; clone size: once; J gene: TRBJ2-2
CDR3 DNA: TGTGCCAGCAGCTTAAATAGCGGGAGGGATGAGCAGTTCTTC; CDR3 protein: CASSLNSGRDEQFF; D gene: TRBD2; V gene: TRBV7-3; clone size: many; J gene: TRBJ2-1
CDR3 DNA: TGTGCCAGCAGCTCTCCTCGCAGCGGTGCTTCCTACTCCCTCTCCTACAATGAGCAGTTCTTC; CDR3 protein: CASSSPRSGASYSLSYNEQFF; D gene: NA; V gene: TRBV12-3/TRBV12-4; clone size: many; J gene: TRBJ2-1
CDR3 DNA: TGTGCCAGCACTATTCGGGGGACCCCGCAGTATTTT; CDR3 protein: CASTIRGTPQYF; D gene: NA; V gene: TRBV28; clone size: NA; J gene: TRBJ2-3
CDR3 DNA: TGTGCCAGCAGTTTCAGTCGGGCCAGCTCCTACAATGAGCAGTTCTTC; CDR3 protein: CASSFSRASSYNEQFF; D gene: NA; V gene: TRBV28; clone size: few; J gene: TRBJ2-1
CDR3 DNA: TGTGCCAGTAGTCCAATAGCGGGAGGGCCTTTCGGGGAGCAGTTCTTC; CDR3 protein: CASSPIAGGPFGEQFF; D gene: TRBD2; V gene: TRBV19; clone size: NA; J gene: TRBJ2-1